A selection of T cell receptor beta chains follows, all from one sample in a study of regulatory T cells in long-lasting Graves disease. TCRdb re-called the multiplex PCR reads through MiXCR, storing one row per CDR3 protein. In the table there are around 250,000 distinct CDR3 sequences, 18% of which are singletons. This same sample was also taken into another study, of T cells in Graves' hyperthyroidism and ophthalmopathy.

The material sequenced was peripheral blood mononuclear cells (PBMCs), taken at new diagnosis, from a patient treated with antithyroid drugs. These receptors were taken from a young woman with Graves disease. CDR3s include the opening cysteine and the closing phenylalanine or tryptophan. A D gene is named only where the DNA matches it firmly. Where a row states a size, it is once, few, many or the class of an expanded clone; other rows omit it.

clone size,V gene,J gene,D gene,CDR3 DNA,CDR3 protein
many,TRBV5-1,TRBJ2-3,.,TGCGCCAGCAGCCAGGGAACAGGGAATTGGTTGAGCACAGATACGCAGTATTTT,CASSQGTGNWLSTDTQYF
many,TRBV7-3,TRBJ2-7,.,TGTGCCAGCAGCCCCGAGGGGCGGCCCTACGAGCAGTACTTC,CASSPEGRPYEQYF
many,TRBV7-8,TRBJ2-5,.,TGTGCCAGCAGACTGACGGAGAGCCAAGAGACCCAGTACTTC,CASRLTESQETQYF
many,TRBV14,TRBJ2-5,.,TGTGCCAGCAGTGATGACTTAGGAGAGACCCAGTACTTC,CASSDDLGETQYF
.,TRBV7-2,TRBJ2-1,TRBD2,TGTGCCAGCAGTACTAGCGGGGGGGCCGTGTCCTACAATGAGCAGTTCTTC,CASSTSGGAVSYNEQFF
many,TRBV12-3/TRBV12-4,TRBJ1-5,.,TGTGCCAGCAGTTTAACTGGGAGGGGTCAGCCCCAGCATTTT,CASSLTGRGQPQHF
many,TRBV7-9,TRBJ1-2,TRBD1,TGTGCCAGCAGCCCAACCGGGACAGGGTTGGTCTATGGCTACACCTTC,CASSPTGTGLVYGYTF
many,TRBV27,TRBJ2-7,.,TGTGCCAGCAGTTTGGGGCAGGGTTCGCGCGAGCAGTACTTC,CASSLGQGSREQYF
many,TRBV7-8,TRBJ1-5,.,TGTGCCAGCAGCTCCGAGGGTCAGCCCCAGCATTTT,CASSSEGQPQHF
many,TRBV7-8,TRBJ1-2,TRBD1,TGTGCCAGCAGCCGCCAAGGACAGGCGGGCTACACCTTC,CASSRQGQAGYTF
many,TRBV6-1,TRBJ2-1,.,TGTGCCAGCAGGGTAACCTACAATGAGCAGTTCTTC,CASRVTYNEQFF
many,TRBV29-1,TRBJ2-3,TRBD2,TGCAGCGTCCAAAGCGGGACTACCGTACTGCCAGATACGCAGTATTTT,CSVQSGTTVLPDTQYF
few,TRBV6-1,TRBJ2-3,TRBD1,TGTGCCAGCCGCTACAGGGGTTCTAGCACAGATACGCAGTATTTT,CASRYRGSSTDTQYF
few,TRBV5-4,TRBJ1-1,.,TGTGCCAGCAGCTTGGAATCTGTGAGAGGGCCTGAAGCTTTCTTT,CASSLESVRGPEAFF
.,TRBV6-1,TRBJ1-1,TRBD1,TGTGCCAGCAGTGCTAGGGACAGCTACACTGAAGCTTTCTTT,CASSARDSYTEAFF
few,TRBV6-2/TRBV6-3,TRBJ2-1,.,TGTGCCAGCAGTGATCAAGGGGGGTCCTCAAATGAGCAGTTCTTC,CASSDQGGSSNEQFF
.,TRBV24-1,TRBJ1-1,TRBD1,TGTGCCACCAGCTTTAGACAGGGTTGGCTGAACACTGAAGCTTTCTTT,CATSFRQGWLNTEAFF
.,TRBV19,TRBJ2-6,.,TGTGCCAGTAGTATGCAATCAGGGGCCAACGTCCTGACTTTC,CASSMQSGANVLTF
.,TRBV11-3,TRBJ2-2,.,TGTGCCAGCAGCTTAATAGCGAACACCGGGGTGCTGTTTTTT,CASSLIANTGVLFF
many,TRBV12-3/TRBV12-4,TRBJ2-7,TRBD2,TGTGCCAGCAGGGGAGGGACTAGCGGGAGCTACGAGCAGTACTTC,CASRGGTSGSYEQYF
.,TRBV10-3,TRBJ2-7,.,TGTGCCATCCGGAGGGGGGAAGGCCCCTACGAGCAGTACTTC,CAIRRGEGPYEQYF
many,TRBV11-3,TRBJ1-1,TRBD1,TGTGCCAGCAGCTTCCGCGGGACAGCCACGAACACTGAAGCTTTCTTT,CASSFRGTATNTEAFF
many,TRBV7-2,TRBJ2-1,TRBD2,TGTGCCAGCCGCCCCGGGGGGGAAACCAATGAGCAGTTCTTC,CASRPGGETNEQFF
many,TRBV12-3/TRBV12-4,TRBJ2-5,.,TGTGCCAGCAGTAGGAAAGAGACCCAGTACTTC,CASSRKETQYF
.,TRBV4-1,TRBJ1-4,.,TGCGCCAGCAGCCAAGTCAAAGAAAAACTGTTTTTT,CASSQVKEKLFF
many,TRBV9,TRBJ1-1,.,TGTGCCAGCAGCGTAGCTCGAGAACAGGGAGGGACTGAAGCTTTCTTT,CASSVAREQGGTEAFF
many,TRBV6-2/TRBV6-3,TRBJ2-3,TRBD2,TGTGCCAGCAGTGAAACTGGGGAGGGCTACACAGATACGCAGTATTTT,CASSETGEGYTDTQYF
many,TRBV11-2,TRBJ2-7,.,TGTGCCAGCAGCTCCGTGCGGGGCAGTCTTTACGAGCAGTACTTC,CASSSVRGSLYEQYF
many,TRBV7-8,TRBJ1-6,TRBD1,TGTGCCAGCACCTATACAGGGGTGAATTCACCCCTCCACTTT,CASTYTGVNSPLHF
many,TRBV7-3,TRBJ2-3,.,TGTGCCAGCAGCCGAACCGGTAACACAGATACGCAGTATTTT,CASSRTGNTDTQYF
many,TRBV11-2,TRBJ2-1,TRBD2,TGTGCCAGCAGCCTAACTAGCGGGGGGCAAGAGCAGTTCTTC,CASSLTSGGQEQFF
few,TRBV5-1,TRBJ1-3,.,TGCGCCAGCAGTTTGGATATAGGGGGGAGAGGAAACACCATATATTTT,CASSLDIGGRGNTIYF
.,TRBV28,TRBJ1-5,.,TGTGCCAGCAGTCCCCTTGCCAAGCCCCAGCATTTT,CASSPLAKPQHF
many,TRBV10-3,TRBJ2-5,TRBD2,TGTGCCACAAGCCCGGGGGGGGCCCGAGAGGAGACCCAGTACTTC,CATSPGGAREETQYF
many,TRBV5-4,TRBJ2-3,TRBD1,TGTGCCAGCAGCTTCAACAGGGGGCAAAGCACAGATACGCAGTATTTT,CASSFNRGQSTDTQYF
many,TRBV27,TRBJ1-2,TRBD1,TGTGCCAGCAGTTTTGCGGGACAGGATGGCTACACCTTC,CASSFAGQDGYTF
.,TRBV3-1,TRBJ1-5,.,TGTGCCAGCAGCCAGCTCGGAGGGGACAATCAGCCCCAGCATTTT,CASSQLGGDNQPQHF
many,TRBV6-1,TRBJ2-3,TRBD2,TGTGCCAGCAGTCCGCCCCTGACTAGCGGGGAACCGACAAGCACAGATACGCAGTATTTT,CASSPPLTSGEPTSTDTQYF
.,TRBV7-6,TRBJ2-3,TRBD2,TGTGCCAGCAGCTTAGCAGTGACTAGCGGGGGGGTCACAGATACGCAGTATTTT,CASSLAVTSGGVTDTQYF
many,TRBV5-6,TRBJ1-2,.,TGTGCCAGCAGCTTGGCCGGGGGGGACTTTACTTTCGGTTCAGTCCCTCTGCTCGACTATGGCTACACCTTC,CASSLAGGDFTFGSVPLLDYGYTF
many,TRBV20-1,TRBJ2-7,TRBD2,TGCAGTGCTAGGGGGAGGGCTGAGTCCTACGAGCAGTACTTC,CSARGRAESYEQYF
few,TRBV3-1,TRBJ2-6,.,TGTGCCAGCAGCCAAGGCTTCAGGGTACCTGGGGCCAACGTCCTGACTTTC,CASSQGFRVPGANVLTF
many,TRBV6-1,TRBJ2-7,.,TGTGCCAGCAGCGTCCTAGGGGGGGAAAACGAGCAGTACTTC,CASSVLGGENEQYF
.,TRBV20-1,TRBJ2-7,TRBD2,TGCAGTGCTAGAGGAAGTTCCGGGAGGAACGCCTACGAGCAGTACTTC,CSARGSSGRNAYEQYF
many,TRBV2,TRBJ2-7,.,TGTGCCAGCAAGGGGTTGCGGACACTCCCCTACGAGCAGTACTTC,CASKGLRTLPYEQYF
few,TRBV5-1,TRBJ1-6,TRBD1,TGCGCCAGCCGGGACAGGGAGGATTATTCACCCCTCCACTTT,CASRDREDYSPLHF
many,TRBV27,TRBJ1-4,TRBD1,TGTGCCAGCAGTATCCGGGACAGGGAGAAACTGTTTTTT,CASSIRDREKLFF
.,TRBV20-1,TRBJ2-7,TRBD2,TGCAGTGCTAGAGTCCCCGGGGGGGCCGAGCAGTACTTC,CSARVPGGAEQYF